Detailed here is one T cell receptor beta chain. Its antigen is as yet unknown. A clone one base away is much larger, so this may be a read error. Germline lookup yields CDR1 MNHEY and CDR2 SVGEGT. This CDR3 has 18 amino acids. V was clipped by 5 bases and J by 0 bases, with 20 bases between them. This specimen belongs to a study of molecular identifiers for immune sequencing clone quantification. Whole-study context: Sequencing covered four of five parts into which replicate RNA from roughly 18,000 or 92,000 naive CD8 cells was split. Study-wide results and limits: Clones with over 20 RNA copies captured over 98% of effector molecules but under 1% of naive ones.

As CD8+CD4-CCR7+CD45RA+ cells, naive CD8 T cells were sorted. TCRdb reprocessed the PCR reads with MiXCR, giving one entry per CDR3 protein. The sample holds about 68,000 distinct CDR3 sequences, 15% to 20% seen once. The sequenced material came from naive CD8+ T cells from blood, with Jurkat cell RNA spiked in. Subset indicated: FACS-sorted CD8+CD4-CCR7+CD45RA+ naive T cells. This sequence was found in a human donor in good health. Some libraries in this study had Jurkat cell RNA spiked in. The genes are TRBV6-2 or TRBV6-3 and TRBJ2-1; unclear D gene. CDR3 sequence reads: CASSDPHSAESSYNEQFF. In nucleotides, the CDR3 is TGTGCCAGCAGTGATCCCCACAGCGCCGAGTCCTCCTACAATGAGCAGTTCTTC.